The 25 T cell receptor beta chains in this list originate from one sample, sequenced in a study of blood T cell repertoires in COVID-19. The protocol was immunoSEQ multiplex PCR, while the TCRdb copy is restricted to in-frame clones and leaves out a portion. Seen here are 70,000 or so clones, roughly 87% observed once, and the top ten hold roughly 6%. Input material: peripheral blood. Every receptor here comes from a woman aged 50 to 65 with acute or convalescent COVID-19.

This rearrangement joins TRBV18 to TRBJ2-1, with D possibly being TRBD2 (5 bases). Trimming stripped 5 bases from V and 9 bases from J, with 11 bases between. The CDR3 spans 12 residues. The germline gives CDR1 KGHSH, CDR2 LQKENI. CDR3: CASSSVRGEQFF. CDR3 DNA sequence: TGTGCCAGCTCATCGGTCCGGGGTGAGCAGTTCTTC.

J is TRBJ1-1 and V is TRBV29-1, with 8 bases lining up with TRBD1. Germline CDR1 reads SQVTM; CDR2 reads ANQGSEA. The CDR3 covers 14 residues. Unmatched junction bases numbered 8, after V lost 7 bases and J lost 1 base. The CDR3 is CSARTGWENTEAFF. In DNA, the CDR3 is TGCAGCGCCAGGACAGGGTGGGAGAACACTGAAGCTTTCTTT.

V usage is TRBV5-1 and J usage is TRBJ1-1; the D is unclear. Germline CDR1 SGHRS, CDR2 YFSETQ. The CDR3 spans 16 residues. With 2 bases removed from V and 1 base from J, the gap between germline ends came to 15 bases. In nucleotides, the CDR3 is TGCGCCAGCAGCTTACCTGTTGGCAGATCGAACACTGAAGCTTTCTTT. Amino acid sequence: CASSLPVGRSNTEAFF.

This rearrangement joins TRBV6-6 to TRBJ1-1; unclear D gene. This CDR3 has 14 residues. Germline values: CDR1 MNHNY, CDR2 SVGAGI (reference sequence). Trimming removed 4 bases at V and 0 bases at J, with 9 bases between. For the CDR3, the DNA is TGTGCCAGCAGTTTAACCGGGATGAACACTGAAGCTTTCTTT. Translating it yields CASSLTGMNTEAFF.

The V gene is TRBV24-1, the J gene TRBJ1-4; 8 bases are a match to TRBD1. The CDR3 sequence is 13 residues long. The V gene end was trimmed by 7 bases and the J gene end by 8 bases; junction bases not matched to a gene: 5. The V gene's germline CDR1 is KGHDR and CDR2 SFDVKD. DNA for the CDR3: TGTGCCACCAGAGGACAGGGAGACGAAAAACTGTTTTTT. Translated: CATRGQGDEKLFF.

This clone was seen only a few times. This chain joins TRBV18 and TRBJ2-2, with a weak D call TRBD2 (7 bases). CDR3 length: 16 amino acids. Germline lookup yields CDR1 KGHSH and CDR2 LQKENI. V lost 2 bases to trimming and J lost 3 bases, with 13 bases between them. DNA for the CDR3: TGTGCCAGCTCACCAGCGGGGGCTGGATACACCGGGGAGCTGTTTTTT. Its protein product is CASSPAGAGYTGELFF. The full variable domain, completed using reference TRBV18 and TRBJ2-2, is NAGVMQNPRHLVRRRGQEARLRCSPMKGHSHVYWYRQLPEEGLKFMVYLQKENIIDESGMPKERFSAEFPKEGPSILRIQQVVRGDSAAYFCASSPAGAGYTGELFFGEGSRLTVL.

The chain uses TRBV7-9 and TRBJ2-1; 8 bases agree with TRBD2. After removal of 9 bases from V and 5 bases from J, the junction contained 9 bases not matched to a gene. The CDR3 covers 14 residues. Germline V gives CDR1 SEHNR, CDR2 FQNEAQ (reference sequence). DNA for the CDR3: TGTGCCAGGGCCGCGGGGGGCGGAAACAATGAGCAGTTCTTC. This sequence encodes CARAAGGGNNEQFF.

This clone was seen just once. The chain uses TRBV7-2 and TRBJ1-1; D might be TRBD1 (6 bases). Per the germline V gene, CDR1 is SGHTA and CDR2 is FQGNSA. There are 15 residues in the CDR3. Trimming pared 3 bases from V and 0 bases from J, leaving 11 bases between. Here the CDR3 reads CASSLHRAMNTEAFF. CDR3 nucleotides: TGTGCCAGCAGCTTGCACAGGGCCATGAACACTGAAGCTTTCTTT.

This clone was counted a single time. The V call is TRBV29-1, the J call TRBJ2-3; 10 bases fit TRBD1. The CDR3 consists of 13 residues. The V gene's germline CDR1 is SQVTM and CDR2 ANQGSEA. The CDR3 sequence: CSGTGVYTDTQYF. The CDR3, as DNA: TGCAGTGGGACAGGGGTCTACACAGATACGCAGTATTTT.

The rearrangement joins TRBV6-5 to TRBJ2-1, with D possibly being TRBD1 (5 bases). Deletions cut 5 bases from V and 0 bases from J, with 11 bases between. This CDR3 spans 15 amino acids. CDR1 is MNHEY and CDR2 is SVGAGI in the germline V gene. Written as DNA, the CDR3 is TGTGCCAGCAGTCCGCAGGGCATCTCCTACAATGAGCAGTTCTTC. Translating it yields CASSPQGISYNEQFF.

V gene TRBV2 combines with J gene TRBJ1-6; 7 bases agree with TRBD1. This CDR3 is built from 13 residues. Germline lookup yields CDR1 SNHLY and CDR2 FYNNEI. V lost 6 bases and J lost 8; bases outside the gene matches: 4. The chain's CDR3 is CASRQGRDSPLHF. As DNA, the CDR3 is TGTGCCAGCAGACAGGGGCGGGATTCACCCCTCCACTTT. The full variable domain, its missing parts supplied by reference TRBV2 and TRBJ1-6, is EPEVTQTPSHQVTQMGQEVILRCVPISNHLYFYWYRQILGQKVEFLVSFYNNEISEKSEIFDDQFSVERPDGSNFTLKIRSTKLEDSAMYFCASRQGRDSPLHFGNGTRLTVT.

The CDR3 sequence is CASSEYGNPGYYGYTF. The CDR3 DNA is TGTGCCAGCAGTGAATATGGTAACCCGGGGTACTATGGCTACACCTTC. The genes are TRBV25-1 and TRBJ1-2; D is ambiguous. Germline V gene lookup returns CDR1 MGHDK and CDR2 SYGVNS. Trimming took 0 bases from V and 3 from J, leaving 14 bases between them. The CDR3 is 16 amino acids.

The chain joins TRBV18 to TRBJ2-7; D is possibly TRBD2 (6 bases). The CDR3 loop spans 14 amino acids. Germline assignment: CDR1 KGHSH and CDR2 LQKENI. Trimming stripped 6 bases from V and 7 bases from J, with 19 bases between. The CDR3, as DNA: TGTGCCAGCTCTGAAAATAGGGACTCCAGGGAGCAGTACTTC. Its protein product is CASSENRDSREQYF. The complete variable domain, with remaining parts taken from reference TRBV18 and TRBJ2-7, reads NAGVMQNPRHLVRRRGQEARLRCSPMKGHSHVYWYRQLPEEGLKFMVYLQKENIIDESGMPKERFSAEFPKEGPSILRIQQVVRGDSAAYFCASSENRDSREQYFGPGTRLTVT.

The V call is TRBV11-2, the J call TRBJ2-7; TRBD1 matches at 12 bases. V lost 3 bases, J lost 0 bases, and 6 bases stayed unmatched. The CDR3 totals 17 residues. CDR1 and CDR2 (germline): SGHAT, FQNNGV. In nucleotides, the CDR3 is TGTGCCAGCAGCTTCGGGACAGGGGGCTGGAGCTCCTACGAGCAGTACTTC. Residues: CASSFGTGGWSSYEQYF.

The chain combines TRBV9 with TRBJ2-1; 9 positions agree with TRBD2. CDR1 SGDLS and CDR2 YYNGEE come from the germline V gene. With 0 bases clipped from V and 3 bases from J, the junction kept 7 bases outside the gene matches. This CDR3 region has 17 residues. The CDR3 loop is CASSVVGSGGVYNEQFF. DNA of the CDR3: TGTGCCAGCAGCGTAGTGGGTAGCGGGGGTGTCTACAATGAGCAGTTCTTC. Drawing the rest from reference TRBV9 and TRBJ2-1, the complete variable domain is DSGVTQTPKHLITATGQRVTLRCSPRSGDLSVYWYQQSLDQGLQFLIQYYNGEERAKGNILERFSAQQFPDLHSELNLSSLELGDSALYFCASSVVGSGGVYNEQFFGPGTRLTVL.

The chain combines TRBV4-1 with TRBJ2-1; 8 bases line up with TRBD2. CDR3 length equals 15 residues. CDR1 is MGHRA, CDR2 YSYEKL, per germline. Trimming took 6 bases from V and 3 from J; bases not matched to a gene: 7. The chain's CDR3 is CASSSSGGGYNEQFF. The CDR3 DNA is TGCGCCAGCAGTAGCAGCGGGGGCGGCTACAATGAGCAGTTCTTC.

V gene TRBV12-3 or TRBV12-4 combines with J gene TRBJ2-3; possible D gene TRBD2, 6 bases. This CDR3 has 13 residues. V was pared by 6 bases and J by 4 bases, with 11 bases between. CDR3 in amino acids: CASSMGTPDTQYF. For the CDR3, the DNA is TGTGCCAGCAGCATGGGGACTCCAGATACGCAGTATTTT.

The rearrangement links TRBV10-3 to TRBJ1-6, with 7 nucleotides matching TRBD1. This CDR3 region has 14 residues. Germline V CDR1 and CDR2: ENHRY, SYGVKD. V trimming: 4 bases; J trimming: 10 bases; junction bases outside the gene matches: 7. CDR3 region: CAISVEGARSPLHF. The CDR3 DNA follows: TGTGCCATCAGTGTGGAGGGGGCACGATCACCCCTCCACTTT.

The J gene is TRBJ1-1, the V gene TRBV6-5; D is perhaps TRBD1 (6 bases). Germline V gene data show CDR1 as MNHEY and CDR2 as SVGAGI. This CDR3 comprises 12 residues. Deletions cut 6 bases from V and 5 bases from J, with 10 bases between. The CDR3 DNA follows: TGTGCCAGCAGCCTACAGGGTACTGAAGCTTTCTTT. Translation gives CASSLQGTEAFF.

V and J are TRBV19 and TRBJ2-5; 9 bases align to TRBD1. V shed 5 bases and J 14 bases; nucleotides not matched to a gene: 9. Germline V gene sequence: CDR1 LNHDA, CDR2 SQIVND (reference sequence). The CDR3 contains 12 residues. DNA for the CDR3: TGTGCCAGTAGTTCGGGACAGGGCGAACGCTACTTC. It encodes CASSSGQGERYF.

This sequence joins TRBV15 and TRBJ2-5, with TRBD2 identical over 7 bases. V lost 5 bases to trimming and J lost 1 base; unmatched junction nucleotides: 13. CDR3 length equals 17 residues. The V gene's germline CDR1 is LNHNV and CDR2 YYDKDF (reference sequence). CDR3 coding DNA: TGTGCCACCAGCCTCATGGCCCCTGGGGGGGGCCAAGAGACCCAGTACTTC. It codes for CATSLMAPGGGQETQYF.

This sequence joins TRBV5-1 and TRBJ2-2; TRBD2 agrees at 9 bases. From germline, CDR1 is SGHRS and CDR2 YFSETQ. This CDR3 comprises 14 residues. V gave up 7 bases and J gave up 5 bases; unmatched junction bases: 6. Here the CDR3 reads CASLAGSLTGELFF. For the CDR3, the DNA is TGCGCCAGCCTAGCGGGAAGTTTGACCGGGGAGCTGTTTTTT.

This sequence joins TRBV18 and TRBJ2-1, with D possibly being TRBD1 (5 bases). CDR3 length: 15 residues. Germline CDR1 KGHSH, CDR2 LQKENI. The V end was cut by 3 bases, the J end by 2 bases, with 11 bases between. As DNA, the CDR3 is TGTGCCAGCTCACCGGGGCAACCTACCTACAATGAGCAGTTCTTC. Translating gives CASSPGQPTYNEQFF.

CDR3 amino acids: CASRGQRKTEAFF. CDR3 coding DNA: TGTGCCAGCAGGGGACAGCGCAAGACTGAAGCTTTCTTT. The gene calls are TRBV6-5 and TRBJ1-1; 7 bases match TRBD1. The V gene's germline CDR1 is MNHEY and CDR2 SVGAGI. The V segment lost 6 bases and the J segment 5 bases; nucleotides outside the gene matches: 6. CDR3 size: 13 residues.

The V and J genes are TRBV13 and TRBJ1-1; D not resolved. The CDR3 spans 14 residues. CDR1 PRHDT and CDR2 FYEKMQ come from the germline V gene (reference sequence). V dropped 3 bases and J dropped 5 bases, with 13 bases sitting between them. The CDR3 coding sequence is TGTGCCAGCAGCTTGATAAACACGGGAACTGAAGCTTTCTTT. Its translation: CASSLINTGTEAFF.